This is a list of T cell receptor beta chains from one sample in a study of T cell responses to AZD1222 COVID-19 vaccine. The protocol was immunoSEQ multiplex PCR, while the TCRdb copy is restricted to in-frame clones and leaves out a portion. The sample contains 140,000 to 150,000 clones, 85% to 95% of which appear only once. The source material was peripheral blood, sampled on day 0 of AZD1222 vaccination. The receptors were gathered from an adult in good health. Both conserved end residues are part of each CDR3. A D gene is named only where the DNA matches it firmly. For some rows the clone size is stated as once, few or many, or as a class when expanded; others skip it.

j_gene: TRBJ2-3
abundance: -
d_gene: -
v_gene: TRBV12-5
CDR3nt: TGTGCTAGTGGCATGTCCGCGGAAGGTACGCAGTATTTT
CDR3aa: CASGMSAEGTQYF

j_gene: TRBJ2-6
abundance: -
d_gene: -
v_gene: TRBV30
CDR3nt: TGTGCCTGGAGTGAGCTAGGGCAAACTGGGGCCAACGTCCTGACTTTC
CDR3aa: CAWSELGQTGANVLTF

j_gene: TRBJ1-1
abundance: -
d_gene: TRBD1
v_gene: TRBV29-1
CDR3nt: TGCAGCGTTGACAGGGGGCTTGAAGCTTTCTTT
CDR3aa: CSVDRGLEAFF

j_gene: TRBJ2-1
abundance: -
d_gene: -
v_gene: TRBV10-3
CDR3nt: TGTGCCATCAGTGGTTCGAGCTCCTACAATGAGCAGTTCTTC
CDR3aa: CAISGSSSYNEQFF

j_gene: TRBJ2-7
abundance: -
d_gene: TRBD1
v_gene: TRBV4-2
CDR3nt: TGTGCCAGCAGCCAAGATTGGGACAGGGGCTACTACGAGCAGTACTTC
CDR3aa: CASSQDWDRGYYEQYF

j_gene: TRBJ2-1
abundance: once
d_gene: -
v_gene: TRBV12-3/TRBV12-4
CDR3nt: TGTGCCAGCAGCGGCAGTAGGAGTGAGCAGTTCTTC
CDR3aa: CASSGSRSEQFF

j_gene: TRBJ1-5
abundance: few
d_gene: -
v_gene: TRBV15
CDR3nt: TGTGCCACCAGCAGAGATTCGAACACAGGCGATAGCAATCAGCCCCAGCATTTT
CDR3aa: CATSRDSNTGDSNQPQHF

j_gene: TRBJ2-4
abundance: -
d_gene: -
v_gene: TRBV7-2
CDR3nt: TGTGCCAGCAGCTCAGACCACCTAGCCAAAAACATTCAGTACTTC
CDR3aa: CASSSDHLAKNIQYF

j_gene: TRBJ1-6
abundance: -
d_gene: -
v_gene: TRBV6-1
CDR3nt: TGTGCCAGCAGTGACCGGCTTAATTCACCCCTCCACTTT
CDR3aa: CASSDRLNSPLHF

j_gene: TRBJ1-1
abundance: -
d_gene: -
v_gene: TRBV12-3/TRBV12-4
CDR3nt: TGTGCCAGCAGCTTAAGGGAAGCTTTCTTT
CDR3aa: CASSLREAFF

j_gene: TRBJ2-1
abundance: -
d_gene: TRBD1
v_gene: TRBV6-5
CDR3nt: TGTGCCAGCAGTTACCTCTACAGGGGTGAGCAGTTCTTC
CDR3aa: CASSYLYRGEQFF

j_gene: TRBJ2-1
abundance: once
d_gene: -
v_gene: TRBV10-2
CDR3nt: TGCGCCAGCAGTTTTGCGGCTAACAATGAGCAGTTCTTC
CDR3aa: CASSFAANNEQFF

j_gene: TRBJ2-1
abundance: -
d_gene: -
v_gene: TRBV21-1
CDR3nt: TGTGCCAGCCCTTGGAGGAGACAGGGGGCGGATGAGCAGTTCTTC
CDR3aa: CASPWRRQGADEQFF

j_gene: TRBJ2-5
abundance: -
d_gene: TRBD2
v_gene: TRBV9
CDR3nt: TGTGCCAGCAGCGTAAGGGAGGGGATCGAGACCCAGTACTTC
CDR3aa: CASSVREGIETQYF

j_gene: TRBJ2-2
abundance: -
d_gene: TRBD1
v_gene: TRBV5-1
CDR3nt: TGCGCCAGCAAGGAGGCCCAGGGGGCGAGGACCGGGGAGCTGTTTTTT
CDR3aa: CASKEAQGARTGELFF

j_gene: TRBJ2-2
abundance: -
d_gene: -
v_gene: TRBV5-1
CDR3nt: TGCGCCAGCAGCTTGGCTGGGATGACGAACACCGGGGAGCTGTTTTTT
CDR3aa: CASSLAGMTNTGELFF

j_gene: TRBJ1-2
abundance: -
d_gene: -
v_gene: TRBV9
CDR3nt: TGTGCCAGCAGCGTAGAATGGGGTGGGCTAGATGGCTACACCTTC
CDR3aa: CASSVEWGGLDGYTF

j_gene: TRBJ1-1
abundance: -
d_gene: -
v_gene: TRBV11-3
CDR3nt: TGTGCCAGCAGCTTAGCGGCCGGGGCTGAAGCTTTCTTT
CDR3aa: CASSLAAGAEAFF

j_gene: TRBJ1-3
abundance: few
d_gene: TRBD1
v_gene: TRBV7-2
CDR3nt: TGTGCCAGCAGTTCGGGACAGGGGGCTCGGTCTGGTGGAAACACCATATATTTT
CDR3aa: CASSSGQGARSGGNTIYF

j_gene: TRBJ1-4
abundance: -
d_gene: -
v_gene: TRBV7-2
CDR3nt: TGTGCCAGCAGCTTATTTAGGGGGGCCGGTGAAAAACTGTTTTTT
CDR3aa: CASSLFRGAGEKLFF

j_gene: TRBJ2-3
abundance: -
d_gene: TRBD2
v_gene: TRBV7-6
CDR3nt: TGTGCCAGCAGCCCCGGACTAGCGGGGAGTTCCACAGATACGCAGTATTTT
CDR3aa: CASSPGLAGSSTDTQYF

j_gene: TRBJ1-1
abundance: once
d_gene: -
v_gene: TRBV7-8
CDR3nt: TGTGCCAGCAGCTTAGGGGCGGGGGCGGCCACTGAAGCTTTCTTT
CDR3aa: CASSLGAGAATEAFF